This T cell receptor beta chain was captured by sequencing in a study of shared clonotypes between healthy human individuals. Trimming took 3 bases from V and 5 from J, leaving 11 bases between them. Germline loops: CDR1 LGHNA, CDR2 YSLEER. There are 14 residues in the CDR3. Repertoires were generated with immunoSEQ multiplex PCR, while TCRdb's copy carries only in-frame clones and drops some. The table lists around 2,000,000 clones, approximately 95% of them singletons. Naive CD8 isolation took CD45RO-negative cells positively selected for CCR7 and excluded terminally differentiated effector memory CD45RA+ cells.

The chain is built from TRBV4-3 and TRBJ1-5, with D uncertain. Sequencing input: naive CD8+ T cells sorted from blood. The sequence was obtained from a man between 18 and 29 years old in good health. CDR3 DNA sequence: TGCGCCAGCAGCCAGGGTCAAACTTATCAGCCCCAGCATTTT. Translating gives CASSQGQTYQPQHF.